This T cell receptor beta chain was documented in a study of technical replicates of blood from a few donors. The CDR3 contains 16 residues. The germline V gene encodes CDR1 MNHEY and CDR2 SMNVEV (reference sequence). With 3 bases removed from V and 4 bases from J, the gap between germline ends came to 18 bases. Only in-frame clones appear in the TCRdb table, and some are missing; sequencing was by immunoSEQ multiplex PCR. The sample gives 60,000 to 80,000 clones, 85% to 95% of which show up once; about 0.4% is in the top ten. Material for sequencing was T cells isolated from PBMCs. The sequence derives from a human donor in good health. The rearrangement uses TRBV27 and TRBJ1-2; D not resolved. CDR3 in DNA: TGTGCCAGCAGTTTTTCTCCCGCTGGGCCGGCCTATGGCTACACCTTC. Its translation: CASSFSPAGPAYGYTF.